This T cell receptor (beta chain) derives from a study of blood T cells in healthy people across ages. This CDR3 contains 12 residues. V lost 10 bases to trimming and J lost 7 bases, with 11 bases between them. The use of a sample-barcoded 5' primer and a J-beta primer mix characterized a second PCR of 7 to 11 cycles. Using its own MiXCR run on the 5' RACE reads, TCRdb lists one record per CDR3 protein. Seen here are hundreds of thousands of distinct CDR3 sequences, 58% observed once, and the top ten hold over 20%. Sequencing used blood. The gene calls are TRBV12-3 or TRBV12-4 and TRBJ1-6; D gene ambiguous. The TCR sequence derives from a man aged 25-45 years in good health. CDR3 sequence: CATSMANSPLHF. The CDR3 DNA follows: TGTGCCACCTCTATGGCCAATTCACCCCTCCACTTT.